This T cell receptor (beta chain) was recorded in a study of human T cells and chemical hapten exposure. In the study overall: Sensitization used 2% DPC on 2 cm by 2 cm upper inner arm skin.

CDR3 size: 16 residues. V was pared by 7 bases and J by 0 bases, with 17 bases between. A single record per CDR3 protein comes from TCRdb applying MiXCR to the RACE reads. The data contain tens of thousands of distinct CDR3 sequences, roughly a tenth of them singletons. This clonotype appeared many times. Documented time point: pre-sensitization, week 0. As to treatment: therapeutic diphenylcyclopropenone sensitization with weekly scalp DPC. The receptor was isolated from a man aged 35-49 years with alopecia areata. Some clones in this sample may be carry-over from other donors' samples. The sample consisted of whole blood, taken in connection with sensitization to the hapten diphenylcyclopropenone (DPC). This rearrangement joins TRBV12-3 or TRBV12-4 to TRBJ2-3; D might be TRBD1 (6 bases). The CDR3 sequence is CASTPLMGASTDTQYF. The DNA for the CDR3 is TGTGCCAGCACTCCCTTAATGGGGGCTAGCACAGATACGCAGTATTTT.